The 14 T cell receptor beta chains reported below all come from one sample, sequenced in a study of blood T cell repertoires in COVID-19. The method was immunoSEQ multiplex PCR; TCRdb's version includes in-frame clones alone and lacks a portion of them. The top ten clones hold roughly a tenth of a sample with about 240,000 clones, around 85% of them seen once. Sequenced sample: peripheral blood. These TCRs come from a woman aged 80 or over with acute or convalescent COVID-19.

The chain combines TRBV15 with TRBJ2-5; TRBD1 matches at 7 bases. CDR1 LNHNV and CDR2 YYDKDF come from the germline V gene (reference sequence). The J segment lost 2 bases and the V segment lost 3 bases, leaving 12 bases of the junction unmatched. The CDR3 extends over 17 amino acids. The CDR3 sequence: CATSRGPRGNIQETQYF. The CDR3 bases are TGTGCCACCAGCAGGGGGCCCAGGGGGAATATTCAAGAGACCCAGTACTTC.

This clone was recorded at least ten times. This rearrangement joins TRBV19 to TRBJ2-7; 11 bases agree with TRBD2. The CDR3 consists of 15 residues. The germline V gene has CDR1 LNHDA and CDR2 SQIVND (reference sequence). The V gene end was trimmed by 5 bases and the J gene end by 2 bases; junction bases not matched to a gene: 5. CDR3 DNA: TGTGCCAGTAGTCAACGACTAGCGGGGACCTACGAGCAGTACTTC. Translated: CASSQRLAGTYEQYF.

The chain recombines TRBV3-1 (or the pseudogene TRBV3-2) with TRBJ2-7; D gene unclear. CDR3 length: 11 amino acids. Germline lookup yields CDR1 LGHDT and CDR2 YNNKEL (reference sequence). The V end was cut by 2 bases, the J end by 11 bases, with 10 bases between. DNA for the CDR3: TGTGCCAGCAGCCAAAACAGCCCAAAGTACTTC. It translates to CASSQNSPKYF.

V is TRBV6-4 and J is TRBJ1-5; 7 bases line up with TRBD1. Trimming cost V 2 bases and J 1 base; bases outside gene matches: 29. Looked up from germline, CDR1 is MRHNA and CDR2 is SNTAGT. This CDR3 contains 24 residues. CDR3 coding DNA: TGTGCCAGCAGTGACCCAATCGAGGCCCCCCGGGACAGTGAATCAGTAGCGAGCAATCAGCCCCAGCATTTT. It translates to CASSDPIEAPRDSESVASNQPQHF.

This chain uses TRBV24-1 with TRBJ2-5; D may be TRBD2 (5 bases). CDR1 KGHDR and CDR2 SFDVKD come from the germline V gene. Trimming removed 2 bases at V and 0 bases at J, with 15 bases between. This CDR3 has 17 amino acids. The CDR3 spells CATSDSYVTGYQETQYF. In nucleotides, the CDR3 is TGTGCCACCAGTGATTCCTACGTTACGGGGTACCAAGAGACCCAGTACTTC.

This clone has only one observation. V gene TRBV6-5 combines with J gene TRBJ1-2; no reliable D call. CDR1 MNHEY and CDR2 SVGAGI come from the germline V gene. The CDR3 covers 13 residues. V was cut by 6 bases and J by 8 bases, with 16 bases left in between. The CDR3 loop reads CASSLQLKGGYTF. The CDR3 coding sequence is TGTGCCAGCAGCTTACAGCTCAAAGGAGGCTACACCTTC.

The gene calls are TRBV5-1 and TRBJ2-7, with 7 bases that match TRBD1. Germline CDR1 is SGHRS and CDR2 is YFSETQ. This CDR3 comprises 13 residues. V dropped 7 bases and J dropped 6; count of bases not matched to a gene: 10. The CDR3 DNA reads as TGCGCCAGCGGGGGACAGAGTGGCCTCGAGCAGTACTTC. It is translated as CASGGQSGLEQYF.

This clone was detected only a few times. The V and J genes are TRBV29-1 and TRBJ1-1; the D gene is possibly TRBD1 (5 bases). The CDR3 contains 14 residues. Germline V CDR1 and CDR2: SQVTM, ANQGSEA. Trimming pared 6 bases from V and 0 bases from J, leaving 14 bases between. The DNA of the CDR3 is TGCAGCGTCCTCGCGACAGCTATGAACACTGAAGCTTTCTTT. Its protein product is CSVLATAMNTEAFF.

The chain links TRBV5-4 to TRBJ1-2, with TRBD1 matching over 7 bases. The CDR3 sequence is 15 residues long. Germline lookup yields CDR1 SGHNT and CDR2 YYREEE (reference sequence). J was trimmed by 4 bases and V by 7 bases; bases with no gene match: 13. CDR3 in DNA: TGTGCCAGCGCAAATAAGGGACAGCAACTCTATGGCTACACCTTC. Translated: CASANKGQQLYGYTF.

This clone was seen a single time. The rearrangement uses TRBV21-1 and TRBJ1-6. TRBV21-1 is classified as a pseudogene. The CDR3 is 14 amino acids. CDR3 in amino acids: CASSNSPPIAPLHF. CDR3 coding DNA: TGTGCCAGCAGCAACTCCCCCCCTATCGCACCCCTCCACTTT.

V is TRBV2 and J is TRBJ1-4, with 8 bases that match TRBD1. Trimming cost V 4 bases and J 6 bases; bases outside gene matches: 13. Germline assignment: CDR1 SNHLY and CDR2 FYNNEI. This CDR3 is 17 amino acids long. The CDR3 region has the DNA TGTGCCAGCAGTGGTAGGGAGTTAGGACAGGGCGATGAAAAACTGTTTTTT. As protein: CASSGRELGQGDEKLFF.

V and J are TRBV4-1 and TRBJ2-2, with TRBD1 identical over 9 bases. Germline trimming cut 5 bases from V and 6 bases from J; bases unmatched to any gene: 4. Germline V lookup: CDR1 MGHRA, CDR2 YSYEKL. CDR3 length: 14 amino acids. The CDR3 DNA sequence: TGCGCCAGCAGCTACAGACAGGGGGCCGGGGAGCTGTTTTTT. It encodes CASSYRQGAGELFF.

This chain links TRBV5-1 with TRBJ1-4, with 7 bases fitting TRBD1. The CDR3 is 16 residues long. Germline V lookup: CDR1 SGHRS, CDR2 YFSETQ. With 4 bases clipped from V and 3 bases from J, the junction kept 9 bases outside the gene matches. The CDR3 DNA reads TGCGCCAGCAGCCCTAACGCCGGGACAGCTAATGAAAAACTGTTTTTT. This translates into CASSPNAGTANEKLFF.

The chain has TRBV28 and TRBJ2-5; D may be TRBD2 (5 bases). Germline values: CDR1 MDHEN, CDR2 SYDVKM. The CDR3 extends over 14 amino acids. The V gene lost 7 bases and the J gene lost 1 base, with 13 bases spanning the gap. The CDR3 region has the DNA TGTGCCAGCACCACCAGCGGCGGCCAAGAGACCCAGTACTTC. It encodes CASTTSGGQETQYF.